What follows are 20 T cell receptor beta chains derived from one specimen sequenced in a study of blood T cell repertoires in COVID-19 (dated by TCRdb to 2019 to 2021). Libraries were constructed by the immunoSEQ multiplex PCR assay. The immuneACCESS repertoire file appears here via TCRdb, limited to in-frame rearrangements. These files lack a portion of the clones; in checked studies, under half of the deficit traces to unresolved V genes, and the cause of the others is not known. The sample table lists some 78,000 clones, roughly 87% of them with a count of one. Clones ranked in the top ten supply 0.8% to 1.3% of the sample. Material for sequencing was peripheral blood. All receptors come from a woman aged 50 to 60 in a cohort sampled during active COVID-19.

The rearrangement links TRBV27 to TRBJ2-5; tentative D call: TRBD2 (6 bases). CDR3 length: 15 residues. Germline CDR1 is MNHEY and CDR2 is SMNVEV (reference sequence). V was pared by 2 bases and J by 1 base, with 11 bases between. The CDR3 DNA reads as TGTGCCAGCAGTTTAAGGAGCGGGCCCCAAGAGACCCAGTACTTC. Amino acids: CASSLRSGPQETQYF.

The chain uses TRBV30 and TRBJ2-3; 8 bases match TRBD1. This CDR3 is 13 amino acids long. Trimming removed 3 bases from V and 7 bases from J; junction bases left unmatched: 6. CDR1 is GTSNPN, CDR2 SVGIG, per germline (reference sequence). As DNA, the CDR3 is TGTGCCTGGAGGCCTGACAGGGGTCATACGCAGTATTTT. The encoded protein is CAWRPDRGHTQYF.

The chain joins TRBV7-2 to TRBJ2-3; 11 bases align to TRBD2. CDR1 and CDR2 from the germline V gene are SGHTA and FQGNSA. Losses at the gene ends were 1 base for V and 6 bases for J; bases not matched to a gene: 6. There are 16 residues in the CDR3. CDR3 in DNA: TGTGCCAGCAGCTTAGTCGGTAGCGGGGGGGCGGATACGCAGTATTTT. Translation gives CASSLVGSGGADTQYF.

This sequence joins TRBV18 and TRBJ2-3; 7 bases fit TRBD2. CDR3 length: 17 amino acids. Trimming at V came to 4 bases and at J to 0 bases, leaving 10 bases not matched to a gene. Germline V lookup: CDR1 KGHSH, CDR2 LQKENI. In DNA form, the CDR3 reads TGTGCCAGCTCACGAGGTACTAGCGTAACTAGCACAGATACGCAGTATTTT. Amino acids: CASSRGTSVTSTDTQYF.

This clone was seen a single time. CDR3: CASSQGRRVDTEAFF. CDR3 DNA: TGTGCCAGTAGTCAGGGCCGCCGGGTGGACACTGAAGCTTTCTTT. The J gene is TRBJ1-1, the V gene TRBV19, with a tentative D call TRBD1 (5 bases). This CDR3 spans 15 amino acids. Germline loops: CDR1 LNHDA, CDR2 SQIVND (reference sequence). Between the trimmed V and J ends, which lost 5 bases and 3 bases, there was a span of 16 bases.

This CDR3 is CASSLRESNQPQHF. CDR3 DNA sequence: TGTGCCAGCAGCTTGAGGGAGAGCAATCAGCCCCAGCATTTT. This chain connects TRBV5-5 to TRBJ1-5, with D uncertain. Germline lookup yields CDR1 SGHKS and CDR2 YYEKEE (reference sequence). This CDR3 contains 14 residues. The germline V and J ends were trimmed by 1 base and 1 base, with 6 bases remaining between them.

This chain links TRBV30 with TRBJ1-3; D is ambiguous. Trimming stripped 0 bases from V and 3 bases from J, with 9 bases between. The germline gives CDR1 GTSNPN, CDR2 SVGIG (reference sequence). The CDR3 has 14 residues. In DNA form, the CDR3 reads TGTGCCTGGAGTGTGTTTGTCAGTGGAAACACCATATATTTT. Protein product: CAWSVFVSGNTIYF.

CDR3: CASSPGTSDYEQYF. CDR3 bases: TGTGCCAGCAGCCCGGGGACTAGCGACTACGAGCAGTACTTC. The chain is built from TRBV28 and TRBJ2-7, with 10 nucleotides matching TRBD2. CDR1 is MDHEN, CDR2 SYDVKM, per germline. The length of the CDR3 is 14 residues. Trimming cost V 6 bases and J 3 bases; bases outside gene matches: 5.

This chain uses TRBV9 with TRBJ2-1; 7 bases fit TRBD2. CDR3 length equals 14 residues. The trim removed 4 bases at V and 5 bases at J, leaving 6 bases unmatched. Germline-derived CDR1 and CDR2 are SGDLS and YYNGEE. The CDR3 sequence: CASSPRLADNEQFF. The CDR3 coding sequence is TGTGCCAGCAGCCCCCGACTAGCAGACAATGAGCAGTTCTTC.

As DNA, the CDR3 is TGTGCCAGCAGCGACCCCAGGGGGCAAGGAAACACCATATATTTT. This encodes CASSDPRGQGNTIYF. The chain couples TRBV28 to TRBJ1-3; 8 bases match TRBD1. The CDR3 consists of 15 residues. Trimming removed 6 bases from V and 4 bases from J; junction bases left unmatched: 8. The germline CDR1 and CDR2 sequences are MDHEN and SYDVKM.

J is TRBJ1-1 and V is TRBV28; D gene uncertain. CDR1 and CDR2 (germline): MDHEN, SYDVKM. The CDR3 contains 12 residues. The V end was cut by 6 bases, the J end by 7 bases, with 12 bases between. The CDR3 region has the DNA TGTGCCAGCAGCCTGGAGACGAGTGAAGCTTTCTTT. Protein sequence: CASSLETSEAFF. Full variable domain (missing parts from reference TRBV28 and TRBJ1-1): DVKVTQSSRYLVKRTGEKVFLECVQDMDHENMFWYRQDPGLGLRLIYFSYDVKMKEKGDIPEGYSVSREKKERFSLILESASTNQTSMYLCASSLETSEAFFGQGTRLTVV.

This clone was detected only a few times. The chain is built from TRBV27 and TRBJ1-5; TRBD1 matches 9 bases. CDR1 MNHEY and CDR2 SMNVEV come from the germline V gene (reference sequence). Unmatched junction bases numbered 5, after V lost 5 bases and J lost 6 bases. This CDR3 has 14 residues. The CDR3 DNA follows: TGTGCCAGCAGTACACAGGGGGCCTTTCAGCCCCAGCATTTT. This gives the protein CASSTQGAFQPQHF.

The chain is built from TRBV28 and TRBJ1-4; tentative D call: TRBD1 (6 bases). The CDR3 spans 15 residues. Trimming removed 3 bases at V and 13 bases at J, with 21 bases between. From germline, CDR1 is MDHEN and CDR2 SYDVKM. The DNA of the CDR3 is TGTGCCAGCAGTTTTGGGGGAGGGGACATAAGAGGACTGTTTTTT. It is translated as CASSFGGGDIRGLFF.

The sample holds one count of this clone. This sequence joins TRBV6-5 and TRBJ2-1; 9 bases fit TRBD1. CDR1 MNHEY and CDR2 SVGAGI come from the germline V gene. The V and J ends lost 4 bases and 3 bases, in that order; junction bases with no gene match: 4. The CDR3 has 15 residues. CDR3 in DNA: TGTGCCAGCAGTTGGACAGGGGAGGGCTACAATGAGCAGTTCTTC. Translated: CASSWTGEGYNEQFF.

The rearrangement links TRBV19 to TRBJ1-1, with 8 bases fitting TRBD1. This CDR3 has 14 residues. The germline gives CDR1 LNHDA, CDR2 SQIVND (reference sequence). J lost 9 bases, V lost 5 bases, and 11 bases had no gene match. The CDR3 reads CASSGDRGGFKAFF. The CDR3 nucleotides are TGTGCCAGTAGTGGAGACAGGGGCGGATTTAAAGCTTTCTTT.

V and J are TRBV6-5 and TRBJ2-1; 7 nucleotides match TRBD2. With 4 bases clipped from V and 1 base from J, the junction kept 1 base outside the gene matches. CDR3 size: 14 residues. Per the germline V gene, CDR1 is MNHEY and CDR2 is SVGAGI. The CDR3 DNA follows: TGTGCCAGCAGTTGGGGAGGGTCCTACAATGAGCAGTTCTTC. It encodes CASSWGGSYNEQFF.

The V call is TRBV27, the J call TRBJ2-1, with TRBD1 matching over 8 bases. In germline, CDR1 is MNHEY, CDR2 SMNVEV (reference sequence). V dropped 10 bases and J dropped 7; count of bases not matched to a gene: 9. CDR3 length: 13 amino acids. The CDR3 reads CATTGGTKNEQFF. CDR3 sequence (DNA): TGTGCCACCACAGGGGGTACGAAGAATGAGCAGTTCTTC.

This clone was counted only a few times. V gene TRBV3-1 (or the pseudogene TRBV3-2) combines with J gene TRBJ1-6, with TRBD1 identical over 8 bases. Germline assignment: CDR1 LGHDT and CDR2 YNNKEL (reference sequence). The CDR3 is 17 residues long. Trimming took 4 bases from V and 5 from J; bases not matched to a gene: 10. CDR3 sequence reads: CASSLGQESPDNSPLHF. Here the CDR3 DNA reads TGTGCCAGCAGCCTGGGACAGGAATCACCTGATAATTCACCCCTCCACTTT.

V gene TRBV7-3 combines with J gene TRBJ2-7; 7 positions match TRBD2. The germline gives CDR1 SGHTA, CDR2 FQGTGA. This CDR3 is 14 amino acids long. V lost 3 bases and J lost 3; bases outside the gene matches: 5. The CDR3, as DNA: TGTGCCAGCAGCTTGGGGAGGGAGGACTACGAGCAGTACTTC. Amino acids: CASSLGREDYEQYF.

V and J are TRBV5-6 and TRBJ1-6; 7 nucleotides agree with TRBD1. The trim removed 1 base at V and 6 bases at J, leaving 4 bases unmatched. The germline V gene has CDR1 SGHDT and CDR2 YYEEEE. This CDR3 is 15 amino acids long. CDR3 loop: CASSLMTGPNSPLHF. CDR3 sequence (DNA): TGTGCCAGCAGCTTGATGACAGGGCCTAATTCACCCCTCCACTTT.